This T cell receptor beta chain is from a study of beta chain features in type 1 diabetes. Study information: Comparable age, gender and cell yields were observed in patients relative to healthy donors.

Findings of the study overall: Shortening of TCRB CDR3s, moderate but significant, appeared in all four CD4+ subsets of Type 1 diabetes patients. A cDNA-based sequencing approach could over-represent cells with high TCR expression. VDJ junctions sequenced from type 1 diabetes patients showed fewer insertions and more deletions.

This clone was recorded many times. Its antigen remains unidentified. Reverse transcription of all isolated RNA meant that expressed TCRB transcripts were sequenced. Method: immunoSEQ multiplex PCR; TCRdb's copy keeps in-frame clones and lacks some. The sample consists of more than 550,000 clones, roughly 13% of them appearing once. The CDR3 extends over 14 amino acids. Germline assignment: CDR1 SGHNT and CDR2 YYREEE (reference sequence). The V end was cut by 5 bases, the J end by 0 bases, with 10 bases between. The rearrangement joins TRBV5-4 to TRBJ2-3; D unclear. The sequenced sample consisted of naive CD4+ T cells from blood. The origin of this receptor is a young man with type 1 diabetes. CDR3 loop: CASSLLSSTDTQYF. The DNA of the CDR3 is TGTGCCAGCAGTCTCTTGAGCAGCACAGATACGCAGTATTTT.